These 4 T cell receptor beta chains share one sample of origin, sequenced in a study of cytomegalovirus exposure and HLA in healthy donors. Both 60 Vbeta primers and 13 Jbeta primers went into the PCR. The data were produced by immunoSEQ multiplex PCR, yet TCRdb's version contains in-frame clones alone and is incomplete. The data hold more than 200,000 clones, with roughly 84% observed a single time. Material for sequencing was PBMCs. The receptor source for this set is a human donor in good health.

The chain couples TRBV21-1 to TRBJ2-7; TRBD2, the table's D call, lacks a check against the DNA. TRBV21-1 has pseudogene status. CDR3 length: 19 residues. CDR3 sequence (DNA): TGTGCCAGCAGCATGCGAGCCGGGACTAGCCGCCCGAGCTCCTACGAGCAGTACTTC. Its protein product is CASSMRAGTSRPSSYEQYF.

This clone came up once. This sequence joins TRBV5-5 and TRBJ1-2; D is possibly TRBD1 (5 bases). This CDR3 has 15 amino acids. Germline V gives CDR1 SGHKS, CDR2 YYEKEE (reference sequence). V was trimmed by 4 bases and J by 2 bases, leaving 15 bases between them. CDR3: CASSIRQTANYGYTF. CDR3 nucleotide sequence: TGTGCCAGCAGCATAAGACAGACAGCAAACTATGGCTACACCTTC.

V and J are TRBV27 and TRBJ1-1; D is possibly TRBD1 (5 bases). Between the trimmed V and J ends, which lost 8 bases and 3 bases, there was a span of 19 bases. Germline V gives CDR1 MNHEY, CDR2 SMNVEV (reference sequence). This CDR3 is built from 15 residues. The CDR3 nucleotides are TGTGCCAGCTCCAGGGAGGCTTCAGGGCACACTGAAGCTTTCTTT. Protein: CASSREASGHTEAFF.

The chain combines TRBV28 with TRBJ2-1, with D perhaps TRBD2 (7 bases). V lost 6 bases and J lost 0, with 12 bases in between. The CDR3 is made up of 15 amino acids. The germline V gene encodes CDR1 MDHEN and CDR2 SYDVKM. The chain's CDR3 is CASRGASGSYNEQFF. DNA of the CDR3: TGTGCCAGCAGGGGGGCTAGCGGCTCCTACAATGAGCAGTTCTTC.